One T cell receptor beta chain is described in this entry. The target antigen is unknown. These data belong to a study of shared clonotypes between healthy human individuals. Background on the study: Ranging from 18 to 49 in age, donors were a couple of women and a few men.

Assay used: immunoSEQ multiplex PCR; TCRdb lists only in-frame clones, some missing. Here the sample spans fewer than 3 million clones, around 93% being singletons. The CDR3 is 13 amino acids. The germline gives CDR1 LGHNT, CDR2 FRNRAP. Trimming removed 0 bases from V and 11 bases from J, with 12 bases in between. The study, taken as a whole, reports: Relative to memory subsets, naive subsets generally showed larger estimated richness. A handful of donors showed sharing of approximately 4.7% of naive CD4 clonotypes.

The chain is built from TRBV12-5 and TRBJ2-3; a possible D gene is TRBD2 (6 bases). The source of this sequence is a young man in good health. Some clones in this sample may be carry-over from other donors' samples. Sequencing was done on a sample of naive CD4+ T cells from PBMCs. Sample subset: CD45RA+ positively selected. The CDR3 DNA is TGTGCTAGTGGTTTGGTGGGACTGGAGCTGCAGTATTTT. Translation: CASGLVGLELQYF.